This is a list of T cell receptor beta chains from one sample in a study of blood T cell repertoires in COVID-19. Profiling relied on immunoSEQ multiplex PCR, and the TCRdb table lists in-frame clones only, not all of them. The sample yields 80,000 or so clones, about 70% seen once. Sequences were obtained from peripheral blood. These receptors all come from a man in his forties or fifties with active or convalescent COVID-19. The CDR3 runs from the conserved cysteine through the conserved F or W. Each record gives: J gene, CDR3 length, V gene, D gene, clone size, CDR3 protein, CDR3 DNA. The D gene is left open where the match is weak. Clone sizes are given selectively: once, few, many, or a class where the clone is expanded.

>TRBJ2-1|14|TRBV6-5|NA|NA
CASSYAAPYNEQFF
TGTGCCAGCAGTTACGCGGCTCCCTACAATGAGCAGTTCTTC
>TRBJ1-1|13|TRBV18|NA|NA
CASSPTGEAEAFF
TGTGCCAGCTCACCGACCGGAGAGGCTGAAGCTTTCTTT
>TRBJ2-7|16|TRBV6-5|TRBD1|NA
CASSYSNRGQNYEQYF
TGTGCCAGCAGTTACTCGAATCGGGGACAGAACTACGAGCAGTACTTC
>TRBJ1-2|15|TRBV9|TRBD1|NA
CASSPRDRHNYGYTF
TGTGCCAGCAGCCCCCGGGACAGACATAACTATGGCTACACCTTC
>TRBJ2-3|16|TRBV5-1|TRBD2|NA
CASSTVTSGGADTQYF
TGCGCCAGCAGCACTGTAACTAGCGGGGGGGCGGATACGCAGTATTTT
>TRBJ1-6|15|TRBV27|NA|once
CASSFQAGANSPLHF
TGTGCCAGCAGTTTCCAGGCTGGGGCTAATTCACCCCTCCACTTT
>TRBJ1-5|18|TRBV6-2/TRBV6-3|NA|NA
CASSYEPGQGGVNQPQHF
TGTGCCAGCAGTTACGAGCCGGGGCAGGGAGGAGTCAATCAGCCCCAGCATTTT
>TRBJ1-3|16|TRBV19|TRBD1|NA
CATINLGQGTGNTIYF
TGTGCCACGATCAACTTGGGACAGGGGACTGGAAACACCATATATTTT
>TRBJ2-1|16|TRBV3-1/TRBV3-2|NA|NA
CASSQGGGGSYNEQFF
TGTGCCAGCAGCCAAGGAGGGGGGGGCTCCTACAATGAGCAGTTCTTC
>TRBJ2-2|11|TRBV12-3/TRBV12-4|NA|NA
CAAGIAGELFF
TGTGCCGCCGGGATTGCCGGGGAGCTGTTTTTT
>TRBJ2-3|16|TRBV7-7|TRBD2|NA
CASSPKVAGGTDTQYF
TGTGCCAGCAGCCCGAAGGTAGCGGGGGGGACAGATACGCAGTATTTT
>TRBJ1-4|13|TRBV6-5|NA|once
CASSRGGDEKLFF
TGTGCCAGCAGCCGGGGGGGGGACGAAAAACTGTTTTTT
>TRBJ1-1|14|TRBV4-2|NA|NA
CASSQTTGATEAFF
TGTGCCAGCAGCCAAACGACAGGCGCGACTGAAGCTTTCTTT
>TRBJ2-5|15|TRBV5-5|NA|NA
CASSYDGSRGETQYF
TGTGCCAGCAGCTACGACGGGTCCCGGGGAGAGACCCAGTACTTC
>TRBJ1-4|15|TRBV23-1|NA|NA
CASSQVSGAREKLFF
TGCGCCAGCAGTCAAGTCTCAGGGGCCCGGGAAAAACTGTTTTTT
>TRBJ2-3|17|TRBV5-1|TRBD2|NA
CASSGRLAGGLTDTQYF
TGCGCCAGCAGCGGTCGCCTAGCGGGGGGGCTCACAGATACGCAGTATTTT
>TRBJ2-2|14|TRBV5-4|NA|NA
CASSLQLGDGELFF
TGTGCCAGCAGCTTGCAGCTAGGGGACGGGGAGCTGTTTTTT
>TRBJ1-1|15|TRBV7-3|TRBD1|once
CASSTPGTARTEAFF
TGTGCCAGCAGCACTCCCGGGACAGCGAGGACTGAAGCTTTCTTT
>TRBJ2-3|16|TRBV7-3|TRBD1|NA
CASSRTGQGRTDTQYF
TGTGCCAGCAGCCGAACGGGACAGGGGAGAACAGATACGCAGTATTTT
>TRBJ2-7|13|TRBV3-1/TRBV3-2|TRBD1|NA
CASSHGQGSEQYF
TGTGCCAGCAGCCATGGACAGGGGAGCGAGCAGTACTTC
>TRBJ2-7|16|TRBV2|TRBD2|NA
CASRAYLAGDLDEQYF
TGTGCCAGCAGAGCCTACTTAGCGGGCGATCTCGACGAGCAGTACTTC
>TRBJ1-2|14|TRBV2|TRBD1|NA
CASSRQGGNDGYTF
TGTGCCAGCAGCCGACAGGGAGGTAACGATGGCTACACCTTC
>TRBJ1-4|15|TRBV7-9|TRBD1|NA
CASSPRDSLNEKLFF
TGTGCCAGCAGCCCCCGGGACAGTTTAAATGAAAAACTGTTTTTT
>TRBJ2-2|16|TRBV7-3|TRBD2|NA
CASSLSGGQGGGELFF
TGTGCCAGCAGCCTTAGCGGGGGGCAAGGTGGCGGGGAGCTGTTTTTT
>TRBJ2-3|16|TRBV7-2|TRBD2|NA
CASSLLAGGRGDTQYF
TGTGCCAGCAGCCTACTAGCGGGGGGTCGGGGAGATACGCAGTATTTT
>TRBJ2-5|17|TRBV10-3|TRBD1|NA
CAISAGPTNRGLETQYF
TGTGCCATCAGTGCGGGCCCAACTAACAGGGGGCTGGAGACCCAGTACTTC
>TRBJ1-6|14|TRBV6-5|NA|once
CASSSVRQNSPLHF
TGTGCCAGCAGTTCCGTTCGACAAAATTCACCCCTCCACTTT
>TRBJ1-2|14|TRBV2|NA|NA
CASSAETGRYGYTF
TGTGCCAGCAGTGCCGAAACAGGGCGCTATGGCTACACCTTC
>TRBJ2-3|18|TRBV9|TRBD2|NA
CASSVAGSASGSTDTQYF
TGTGCCAGCAGCGTAGCTGGATCGGCTAGCGGTAGCACAGATACGCAGTATTTT
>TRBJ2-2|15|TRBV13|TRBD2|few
CASSFGTTYTGELFF
TGTGCCAGCAGCTTCGGGACTACCTACACCGGGGAGCTGTTTTTT